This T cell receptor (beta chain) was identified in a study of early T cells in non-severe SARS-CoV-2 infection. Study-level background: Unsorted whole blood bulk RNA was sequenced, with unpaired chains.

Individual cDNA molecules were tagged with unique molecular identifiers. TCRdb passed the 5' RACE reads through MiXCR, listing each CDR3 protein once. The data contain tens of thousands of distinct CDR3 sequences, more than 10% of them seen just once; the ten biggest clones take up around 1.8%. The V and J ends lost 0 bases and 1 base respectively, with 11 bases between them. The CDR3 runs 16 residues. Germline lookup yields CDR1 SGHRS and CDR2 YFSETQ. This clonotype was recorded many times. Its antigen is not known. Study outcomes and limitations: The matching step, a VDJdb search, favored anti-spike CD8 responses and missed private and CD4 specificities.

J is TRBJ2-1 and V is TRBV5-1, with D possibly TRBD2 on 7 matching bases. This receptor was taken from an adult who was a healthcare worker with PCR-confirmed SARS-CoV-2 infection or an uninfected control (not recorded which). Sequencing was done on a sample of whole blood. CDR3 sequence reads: CASSLVGGLSYNEQFF. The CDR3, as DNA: TGCGCCAGCAGCTTGGTAGGGGGACTATCCTACAATGAGCAGTTCTTC.